These 25 T cell receptor beta chains were all obtained from the same sample, sequenced in a study of preoperative IRX-2 immunotherapy in early breast cancer (dated by TCRdb to about 2019). The protocol used for the library was the immunoSEQ multiplex PCR assay. What TCRdb holds here is the immuneACCESS table cut down to in-frame rearrangements. Part of the clones is not present; checked against another copy, under half of the missing clones reflect an unresolved V gene, and the others are unexplained. The sample table shows just over 25,000 clones, and 75% to 85% are seen once. Over 1% of the sample belongs to the ten largest clones. In the paper's terms, the treatment or condition label means: preoperative locoregional IRX-2 cytokine immunotherapy. This material consisted of lymph node tissue, taken after IRX-2 immunotherapy. The receptors shown here come from a human donor with breast cancer.

The chain joins TRBV18 to TRBJ2-7, with TRBD2 matching over 10 bases. The junction had 3 bases not matched to a gene; V was cut back by 3 bases and J by 4 bases. The CDR3 is made up of 14 amino acids. The germline gives CDR1 KGHSH, CDR2 LQKENI. The CDR3 region is CASSPGTSVYEQYF. The CDR3 DNA reads TGTGCCAGCTCACCGGGGACTAGCGTATACGAGCAGTACTTC.

This chain links TRBV6-8 with TRBJ2-2; 9 positions agree with TRBD1. The CDR3 sequence is 17 residues long. V trimming: 7 bases; J trimming: 5 bases; junction bases outside the gene matches: 14. Germline V lookup: CDR1 MNHGY, CDR2 SAAAGT. The CDR3 here is CASISPQGAPGTGELFF. The DNA of the CDR3 is TGTGCCAGCATTTCGCCACAGGGGGCGCCGGGAACCGGGGAGCTGTTTTTT.

The CDR3 bases are TGTGCAAGTCGCTTAGCGCTTGAGCGAGTCACAGATACGCAGTATTTT. This gives the protein CASRLALERVTDTQYF. The chain carries TRBV12-2 and TRBJ2-3; the table's D call, TRBD2, was not checked against the DNA. TRBV12-2 is classified as a pseudogene. This CDR3 region has 16 residues.

The chain combines TRBV29-1 with TRBJ1-1; D ambiguous. V lost 7 bases to trimming and J lost 1 base, with 13 bases between them. Germline V gene sequence: CDR1 SQVTM, CDR2 ANQGSEA. The CDR3 is 13 residues long. The CDR3 sequence is CSAAPPGNTEAFF. CDR3 nucleotides: TGCAGCGCCGCTCCGCCAGGGAACACTGAAGCTTTCTTT.

This clone was detected once. V is TRBV28 and J is TRBJ1-1, with no clear D. V dropped 2 bases and J dropped 0 bases, with 1 base sitting between them. This CDR3 is built from 12 residues. The germline V gene has CDR1 MDHEN and CDR2 SYDVKM. CDR3 residues: CASSLMNTEAFF. CDR3 DNA sequence: TGTGCCAGCAGTTTAATGAACACTGAAGCTTTCTTT. Complete variable domain (other parts from reference TRBV28 and TRBJ1-1): DVKVTQSSRYLVKRTGEKVFLECVQDMDHENMFWYRQDPGLGLRLIYFSYDVKMKEKGDIPEGYSVSREKKERFSLILESASTNQTSMYLCASSLMNTEAFFGQGTRLTVV.

This chain connects TRBV6-8 to TRBJ2-7; TRBD1 aligns across 9 bases. V dropped 7 bases and J dropped 6; count of bases not matched to a gene: 7. This CDR3 spans 13 amino acids. The germline gives CDR1 MNHGY, CDR2 SAAAGT. CDR3 sequence reads: CASTGTGPLEQYF. The CDR3 coding sequence is TGTGCCAGCACCGGGACAGGGCCCCTCGAGCAGTACTTC.

The chain joins TRBV18 to TRBJ2-7; D perhaps matches TRBD2 (6 bases). The germline V gene encodes CDR1 KGHSH and CDR2 LQKENI. The CDR3 length is 14 residues. The V end was cut by 0 bases, the J end by 4 bases, with 10 bases between. CDR3 protein: CASSPPGTPYEQYV. The CDR3 nucleotides are TGTGCCAGCTCACCACCCGGGACTCCGTACGAGCAGTACGTC.

The chain joins TRBV19 to TRBJ1-5; 7 bases fit TRBD1. The CDR3 runs to 15 residues. Trimming removed 2 bases from V and 3 bases from J; junction bases left unmatched: 4. The V gene's germline CDR1 is LNHDA and CDR2 SQIVND (reference sequence). CDR3 coding DNA: TGTGCCAGTAGTATAATGGGACAGTCCAATCAGCCCCAGCATTTT. It codes for CASSIMGQSNQPQHF.

The chain has TRBV6-8 and TRBJ1-6; 7 nucleotides align to TRBD1. With 10 bases clipped from V and 7 bases from J, the junction kept 10 bases outside the gene matches. The germline CDR1 and CDR2 sequences are MNHGY and SAAAGT. The CDR3 has 14 residues. CDR3 in amino acids: CAIRVDRSNSPLHF. The CDR3 DNA follows: TGTGCCATCAGAGTGGACAGGTCCAATTCACCCCTCCACTTT.

V gene TRBV19 combines with J gene TRBJ2-4, with TRBD1 as a possible D gene (5 bases). This CDR3 has 16 residues. Trimming took off 3 bases at V and 4 bases at J, with 16 bases between the two ends. Germline V gene data show CDR1 as LNHDA and CDR2 as SQIVND (reference sequence). The CDR3 loop is CASSIRSGHGKNIQYF. In DNA, the CDR3 is TGTGCCAGTAGTATTCGCTCCGGACACGGAAAAAACATTCAGTACTTC.

V usage is TRBV18 and J usage is TRBJ2-2; D ambiguous. The length of the CDR3 is 14 residues. Germline V CDR1 and CDR2: KGHSH, LQKENI. With 4 bases removed from V and 3 bases from J, the gap between germline ends came to 9 bases. CDR3: CASSLRRDTGELFF. CDR3 sequence (DNA): TGTGCCAGCTCACTTCGACGGGACACCGGGGAGCTGTTTTTT.

The V and J genes are TRBV5-1 and TRBJ2-1; 9 nucleotides align to TRBD2. The CDR3 spans 15 residues. From germline, CDR1 is SGHRS and CDR2 YFSETQ. With V trimmed by 1 base and J by 6 bases, 5 bases remained unmatched. CDR3 nucleotides: TGCGCCAGCAGCTTGTCAGCGGGGGGACTCAATGAGCAGTTCTTC. This sequence encodes CASSLSAGGLNEQFF.

The chain couples TRBV10-2 to TRBJ2-1; 7 positions agree with TRBD2. V lost 8 bases and J lost 5; bases outside the gene matches: 6. The CDR3 is made up of 13 amino acids. The germline V gene has CDR1 WSHSY and CDR2 SAAADI. The CDR3 region is CASLRDYHNEQFF. The CDR3 DNA reads TGCGCCAGCCTCCGGGACTACCACAATGAGCAGTTCTTC.

This sequence joins TRBV6-7 and TRBJ2-7, with D perhaps TRBD1 or TRBD2 (6 bases each). TRBV6-7 qualifies as an ORF whose function is uncertain. This CDR3 spans 13 amino acids. V shed 6 bases and J shed 4 bases, with 13 bases lying between them. The CDR3 spells CASRLLGGYEQYF. The CDR3 DNA is TGTGCCAGCAGGCTGTTAGGGGGGTACGAGCAGTACTTC.

The V gene is TRBV19, the J gene TRBJ1-1; D is perhaps TRBD1 (5 bases). CDR1 LNHDA and CDR2 SQIVND come from the germline V gene (reference sequence). There are 13 residues in the CDR3. The V end was cut by 5 bases, the J end by 5 bases, with 12 bases between. The CDR3 DNA is TGTGCCAGTAGTGAGGGACTTCGGACTGAAGCTTTCTTT. Protein product: CASSEGLRTEAFF.

The rearrangement uses TRBV30 and TRBJ1-2; 7 bases map to TRBD1. Germline trimming cut 0 bases from V and 5 bases from J; bases unmatched to any gene: 3. The CDR3 has 13 residues. CDR1 GTSNPN and CDR2 SVGIG come from the germline V gene (reference sequence). CDR3 loop: CAWSVGRGYGYTF. The CDR3 DNA reads TGTGCCTGGAGTGTAGGCAGGGGGTATGGCTACACCTTC.

This clone was found once. This chain connects TRBV6-8 to TRBJ2-3, with 14 bases matching TRBD2. The CDR3 extends over 16 amino acids. Losses at the gene ends were 5 bases for V and 6 bases for J; bases not matched to a gene: 7. Germline CDR1 MNHGY, CDR2 SAAAGT. CDR3 sequence: CASSPGLAGGYDTQYF. In DNA, the CDR3 is TGTGCCAGCAGTCCTGGACTAGCGGGGGGTTATGATACGCAGTATTTT.

J is TRBJ1-2 and V is TRBV18; no clear D gene. With 1 base removed from V and 5 bases from J, the gap between germline ends came to 17 bases. The CDR3 is made up of 16 amino acids. Per the germline V gene, CDR1 is KGHSH and CDR2 is LQKENI. This CDR3 reads CASSPLSRQHGYGYTF. In DNA form, the CDR3 reads TGTGCCAGCTCACCACTCTCCCGGCAACACGGGTATGGCTACACCTTC.

For this clone: A junction end diverges from the germline sequence, so it may reflect a read error. The chain uses TRBV10-2 and TRBJ1-6; D is undetermined. CDR1 is WSHSY, CDR2 SAAADI, per germline. There are 12 residues in the CDR3. CDR3 amino acids: CASNERNSPLHF. In nucleotides, the CDR3 is TGCGCCAGCAATGAGCGGAATTCACCCCTCCACTTT.

CDR3 protein: CASSPSSSRREKLFF. The CDR3 nucleotides read TGTGCCAGCTCACCAAGTAGTTCCCGGCGGGAAAAACTGTTTTTT. The V gene is TRBV18, the J gene TRBJ1-4; no firm D call. CDR3 length: 15 amino acids. Germline V gene lookup returns CDR1 KGHSH and CDR2 LQKENI. V shed 2 bases and J shed 8 bases, with 15 bases lying between them.

The genes are TRBV10-1 and TRBJ2-7, with D perhaps matching TRBD1 (5 bases). Trimming took 10 bases from V and 4 from J, leaving 14 bases between them. CDR1 and CDR2 from the germline V gene are WNHNN and SYGVQD (reference sequence). CDR3 length: 12 residues. The CDR3 nucleotides are TGCGCCACCCCGACAGCTCGTTACGAGCAGTACTTC. Encoded protein: CATPTARYEQYF.

The V call is TRBV29-1, the J call TRBJ2-5, with D perhaps matching TRBD1 (6 bases). The CDR3 consists of 13 residues. Deletions cut 8 bases from V and 2 bases from J, with 15 bases between. CDR1 SQVTM and CDR2 ANQGSEA come from the germline V gene. CDR3 in DNA: TGCAGCTCTGGGAAACAGGGACAAGAGACCCAGTACTTC. Its translation: CSSGKQGQETQYF.

This clone has a handful of counts. The chain uses TRBV6-8 and TRBJ1-1, with no clear D. The CDR3 is made up of 12 amino acids. CDR1 is MNHGY, CDR2 SAAAGT, per germline. Trimming took off 6 bases at V and 5 bases at J, with 10 bases between the two ends. This chain's CDR3 is CASRSVATEAFF. Written as DNA, the CDR3 is TGTGCCAGCAGGTCGGTTGCGACTGAAGCTTTCTTT.

The chain carries TRBV6-8 and TRBJ1-2; tentatively, D is TRBD1 (6 bases). The CDR3 is 14 amino acids. CDR1 MNHGY and CDR2 SAAAGT come from the germline V gene. V gave up 7 bases and J gave up 1 base, with 13 bases separating them. CDR3 DNA sequence: TGTGCCAGCAAGGGGACACTACTTAACTATGGCTACACCTTC. The encoded protein is CASKGTLLNYGYTF.

This clone was detected a few times. This chain uses TRBV2 with TRBJ2-3; D uncertain. This CDR3 contains 12 residues. With 6 bases removed from V and 3 bases from J, the gap between germline ends came to 7 bases. Looked up from germline, CDR1 is SNHLY and CDR2 is FYNNEI. DNA of the CDR3: TGTGCCAGCAGGGTTGGGACAGATACGCAGTATTTT. Translating gives CASRVGTDTQYF.